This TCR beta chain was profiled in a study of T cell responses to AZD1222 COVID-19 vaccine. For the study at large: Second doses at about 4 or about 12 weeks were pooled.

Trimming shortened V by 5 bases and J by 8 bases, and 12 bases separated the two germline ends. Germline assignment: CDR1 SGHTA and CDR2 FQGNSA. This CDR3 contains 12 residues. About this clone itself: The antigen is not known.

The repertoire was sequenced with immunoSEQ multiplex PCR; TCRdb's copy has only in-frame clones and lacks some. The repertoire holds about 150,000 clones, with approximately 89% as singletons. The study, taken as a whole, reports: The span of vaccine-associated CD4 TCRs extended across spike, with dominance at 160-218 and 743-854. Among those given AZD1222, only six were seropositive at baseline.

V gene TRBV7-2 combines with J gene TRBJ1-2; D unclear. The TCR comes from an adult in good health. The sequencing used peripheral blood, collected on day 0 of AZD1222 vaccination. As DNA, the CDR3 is TGTGCCAGCAGCCCACAGAGCCGGGGCTACACCTTC. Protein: CASSPQSRGYTF.